This T cell receptor (beta chain) originates from a study of OX40 agonist ivuxolimab in advanced cancers. General study points: The study observed clonal expansion of CD4+ and CD8+ blood T cells by week 6 at 0.1 to 3.0 mg/kg. Some nonresponders also had low normalized T-cell clonal expansion. Among the lowest peripheral clonal expansion occurred in 0.1-3.0 mg/kg partial responders.

This CDR3 is built from 14 residues. The V end lost 5 bases, the J end lost 5 bases, and 16 bases lay between the germline ends. Germline V gene data show CDR1 as SGHTS and CDR2 as YDEGEE. Assay used: immunoSEQ multiplex PCR; TCRdb lists only in-frame clones, some missing. The sample shows tens of thousands of clones, over 75% of them seen only once. Regarding this clone: The antigen is unknown.

Anyone with autoimmune disease history or systemic immunosuppression was excluded. J is TRBJ2-5 and V is TRBV5-8; tentative D call: TRBD2 (5 bases). This sequence originates from an adult with an advanced solid tumor such as melanoma, head and neck, liver or kidney cancer. Sample: CD4+ or CD8+ T cells sorted from blood, taken in a trial of the OX40 agonist ivuxolimab. The CDR3 here is CASSPRTFPETQYF. CDR3 coding DNA: TGTGCCAGCAGTCCACGGACTTTCCCGGAGACCCAGTACTTC.